Below, 28 T cell receptor beta chains from the same sample are listed, as sequenced in a study of control samples from healthy donors and cancer patients. Data came from immunoSEQ multiplex PCR; TCRdb stores just in-frame clones and leaves some out. The profile covers around 140,000 clones, with 89% appearing a single time and more than 6.5% taken by the ten largest. Sequences were obtained from PBMCs. These receptors were taken from a man in his fifties with head and neck cancer.

The chain joins TRBV10-3 to TRBJ2-5; 9 bases match TRBD1. Per the germline V gene, CDR1 is ENHRY and CDR2 is SYGVKD. The CDR3 covers 18 residues. The V gene end was trimmed by 0 bases and the J gene end by 4 bases; junction bases not matched to a gene: 12. CDR3 nucleotides: TGTGCCATCAGTGAGTCCTGGGAGGGACAGGGTTTGGGAGAGACCCAGTACTTC. It yields the protein CAISESWEGQGLGETQYF.

The rearrangement uses TRBV2 and TRBJ1-5, with D possibly TRBD1 on 5 matching bases. This CDR3 contains 13 residues. V lost 6 bases to trimming and J lost 5 bases, with 11 bases between them. Germline values: CDR1 SNHLY, CDR2 FYNNEI. The CDR3 region is CASRPGGDQPQHF. The CDR3 bases are TGTGCCAGCAGGCCTGGGGGTGATCAGCCCCAGCATTTT.

This chain joins TRBV3-1 (or the pseudogene TRBV3-2) and TRBJ2-4; 11 nucleotides match TRBD2. CDR3 size: 17 residues. CDR1 is LGHDT, CDR2 YNNKEL, per germline (reference sequence). V was pared by 3 bases and J by 3 bases, with 7 bases of the junction left unmatched. The CDR3 region has the DNA TGTGCCAGCAGCCACTATGGGACTAGCGGAGACAAAAACATTCAGTACTTC. It specifies CASSHYGTSGDKNIQYF.

The V call is TRBV4-1, the J call TRBJ2-7; the match to TRBD2 covers 13 bases. Unmatched junction bases numbered 1, after V lost 5 bases and J lost 0 bases. From germline, CDR1 is MGHRA and CDR2 YSYEKL. The CDR3 totals 15 residues. The CDR3 loop reads CASSWTSGSSYEQYF. The DNA for the CDR3 is TGCGCCAGCAGCTGGACTAGCGGGAGCTCCTACGAGCAGTACTTC.

The V call is TRBV5-1, the J call TRBJ2-1, with a weak D call TRBD1 (5 bases). From germline, CDR1 is SGHRS and CDR2 YFSETQ. The CDR3 loop spans 14 amino acids. The V and J ends lost 3 bases and 6 bases respectively, with 13 bases between them. The CDR3 nucleotides are TGCGCCAGCAGCTGGGGCCCCTTGGGCAATGAGCAGTTCTTC. It yields the protein CASSWGPLGNEQFF.

The rearrangement joins TRBV4-1 to TRBJ1-1; D gene uncertain. V was pared by 0 bases and J by 3 bases, with 8 bases between. The CDR3 is 14 residues long. Germline loops: CDR1 MGHRA, CDR2 YSYEKL. DNA of the CDR3: TGCGCCAGCAGCCAAGAACGGACTCACACTGAAGCTTTCTTT. Translated: CASSQERTHTEAFF.

The chain joins TRBV2 to TRBJ1-1; TRBD1 is a possible D gene (5 bases). Trimming shortened V by 5 bases and J by 1 base, and 11 bases separated the two germline ends. This CDR3 is 14 amino acids long. The germline V gene encodes CDR1 SNHLY and CDR2 FYNNEI. The CDR3 coding sequence is TGTGCCAGCAGTCCCGAGACAGAGAACACTGAAGCTTTCTTT. This codes for CASSPETENTEAFF.

V and J are TRBV24-1 and TRBJ2-6; D uncertain. CDR1 is KGHDR and CDR2 is SFDVKD in the germline V gene. CDR3 length: 12 residues. Deletions cut 5 bases from V and 2 bases from J, with 0 bases between. DNA for the CDR3: TGTGCCACCAGTGCTGGGGCCAACGTCCTGACTTTC. Protein: CATSAGANVLTF.

V is TRBV5-4 and J is TRBJ2-2; perhaps TRBD1 as D (8 bases). The CDR3 loop spans 17 amino acids. The ends were cut back, 4 bases at V and 4 bases at J, with 20 bases in the middle. Looked up from germline, CDR1 is SGHNT and CDR2 is YYREEE (reference sequence). The CDR3 DNA sequence: TGTGCCAGCAGCCGGACAGGGAGGGACCTGAGCACCGGGGAGCTGTTTTTT. This codes for CASSRTGRDLSTGELFF.

The chain has TRBV6-5 and TRBJ2-1, with TRBD2 matching 11 bases. This CDR3 is 15 amino acids long. Germline assignment: CDR1 MNHEY and CDR2 SVGAGI. The V and J ends lost 6 bases and 4 bases, in that order; junction bases with no gene match: 5. In DNA, the CDR3 is TGTGCCAGCAGGCTCGGACTAGCGGGTTACAATGAGCAGTTCTTC. Its protein product is CASRLGLAGYNEQFF.

In DNA, the CDR3 is TGTGCCAGCAGCTTACCTACAGGGGCCCTGTGGGAAAAACTGTTTTTT. Protein product: CASSLPTGALWEKLFF. V is TRBV7-9 and J is TRBJ1-4, with TRBD1 identical over 7 bases. The CDR3 loop spans 16 amino acids. CDR1 is SEHNR, CDR2 FQNEAQ, per germline (reference sequence). V was clipped by 2 bases and J by 8 bases; unmatched bases: 11.

V and J are TRBV5-1 and TRBJ1-1; perhaps TRBD1 as D (5 bases). The CDR3 spans 14 residues. Trimming removed 5 bases at V and 0 bases at J, with 11 bases between. The germline gives CDR1 SGHRS, CDR2 YFSETQ. CDR3 protein: CASSSTGMNTEAFF. The CDR3 bases are TGCGCCAGCAGTTCAACAGGTATGAACACTGAAGCTTTCTTT.

V gene TRBV11-2 combines with J gene TRBJ2-3, with 11 bases aligning to TRBD1. The CDR3 sequence is 16 residues long. V shed 6 bases, J shed 5 bases, and the junction held 10 bases outside the gene matches. CDR1 is SGHAT, CDR2 FQNNGV, per germline. The CDR3 DNA reads as TGTGCCAGCAGTCGGGCTGGGACAGGGGGTTTAGATACGCAGTATTTT. It encodes CASSRAGTGGLDTQYF.

This rearrangement joins TRBV25-1 to TRBJ1-6; 11 nucleotides match TRBD1. The germline V gene encodes CDR1 MGHDK and CDR2 SYGVNS. V shed 6 bases, J shed 7 bases, and the junction held 2 bases outside the gene matches. The CDR3 consists of 14 residues. The chain's CDR3 is CASRGTGGNSPLHF. The CDR3 DNA reads TGTGCCAGCAGGGGGACAGGGGGAAATTCACCCCTCCACTTT.

This clone has a single count. This sequence joins TRBV10-3 and TRBJ2-7; D may be TRBD2 (6 bases). Trimming took off 6 bases at V and 2 bases at J, with 11 bases between the two ends. The CDR3 spans 13 residues. The germline CDR1 and CDR2 sequences are ENHRY and SYGVKD. CDR3 amino acids: CAIRSSGPYEQYF. For the CDR3, the DNA is TGTGCCATCAGGAGTAGCGGCCCCTACGAGCAGTACTTC.

The J gene is TRBJ2-3, the V gene TRBV27; D is unresolved. The CDR3 consists of 14 residues. CDR1 MNHEY and CDR2 SMNVEV come from the germline V gene (reference sequence). The germline V and J ends were trimmed by 5 bases and 5 bases, with 14 bases remaining between them. CDR3 sequence: CASSHPSPIDTQYF. DNA for the CDR3: TGTGCCAGCAGTCACCCCAGCCCCATAGATACGCAGTATTTT.

The rearrangement uses TRBV11-2 and TRBJ2-3; 8 bases align to TRBD1. The CDR3 is 16 residues long. V lost 1 base to trimming and J lost 3 bases; unmatched junction nucleotides: 6. The germline CDR1 and CDR2 sequences are SGHAT and FQNNGV. This CDR3 is CASSLGQGFWTDTQYF. The CDR3 coding sequence is TGTGCCAGCAGCTTAGGACAGGGGTTTTGGACAGATACGCAGTATTTT. Based on the CDR3 plus reference TRBV11-2 and TRBJ2-3, the full variable domain is EAGVAQSPRYKIIEKRQSVAFWCNPISGHATLYWYQQILGQGPKLLIQFQNNGVVDDSQLPKDRFSAERLKGVDSTLKIQPAKLEDSAVYLCASSLGQGFWTDTQYFGPGTRLTVL.

V is TRBV27 and J is TRBJ2-5, with a possible D match to TRBD2 (5 bases). Germline CDR1 reads MNHEY; CDR2 reads SMNVEV (reference sequence). Trimming cost V 6 bases and J 5 bases, with 10 bases left between them. The CDR3 is 12 amino acids. CDR3 loop: CASRGVEETQYF. Written as DNA, the CDR3 is TGTGCCAGCAGGGGAGTGGAGGAGACCCAGTACTTC.

V gene TRBV28 combines with J gene TRBJ1-1, with D possibly matching TRBD1 (5 bases). Per the germline V gene, CDR1 is MDHEN and CDR2 is SYDVKM. The V end lost 5 bases, the J end lost 1 base, and 11 bases lay between the germline ends. The CDR3 totals 14 residues. CDR3 amino acids: CASSVTRENTEAFF. The CDR3 DNA sequence: TGTGCCAGCAGTGTTACCAGGGAGAACACTGAAGCTTTCTTT.

The chain has TRBV11-1 and TRBJ2-5, with TRBD1 matching over 8 bases. Unmatched junction bases numbered 7, after V lost 5 bases and J lost 5 bases. Germline V gene data show CDR1 as SGHAT and CDR2 as FQDESV (reference sequence). This CDR3 is built from 14 residues. As DNA, the CDR3 is TGTGCCAGCAGCAAAGGACAGGGAAGGGAGACCCAGTACTTC. Residues: CASSKGQGRETQYF.

The chain uses TRBV6-1 and TRBJ1-5; D might be TRBD1 (5 bases). This CDR3 region has 17 residues. The germline V gene has CDR1 MNHNS and CDR2 SASEGT. Trimming removed 4 bases at V and 4 bases at J, with 20 bases between. The CDR3 loop is CASSARILRQTNQPQHF. The DNA for the CDR3 is TGTGCCAGCAGTGCTAGAATCCTCAGACAGACGAATCAGCCCCAGCATTTT.

The genes are TRBV2 and TRBJ1-6; TRBD1 is a possible D gene (5 bases). V dropped 6 bases and J dropped 6 bases, with 12 bases sitting between them. The CDR3 contains 14 residues. Per germline, CDR1 SNHLY and CDR2 FYNNEI. Here the CDR3 DNA reads TGTGCCAGCAGACAAACAGGTTCTAATTCACCCCTCCACTTT. Translated: CASRQTGSNSPLHF.

The rearrangement uses TRBV10-3 and TRBJ1-2; 8 bases line up with TRBD1. The CDR3 loop spans 13 amino acids. V was pared by 4 bases and J by 5 bases, with 3 bases of the junction left unmatched. The germline V gene has CDR1 ENHRY and CDR2 SYGVKD. The CDR3 protein is CAISGGQDYGYTF. Written as DNA, the CDR3 is TGTGCCATCAGTGGGGGACAGGATTATGGCTACACCTTC.

This clone has only one observation. This chain connects TRBV7-2 to TRBJ2-7; a possible D gene is TRBD2 (6 bases). Between the trimmed V and J ends, which lost 8 bases and 6 bases, there was a span of 11 bases. Germline V CDR1 and CDR2: SGHTA, FQGNSA. The CDR3 is made up of 11 amino acids. This CDR3 reads CASGRAGEQYF. The CDR3 DNA sequence: TGTGCCAGCGGAAGAGCGGGCGAGCAGTACTTC.

The chain employs TRBV30 and TRBJ1-6; D is ambiguous. Trimming took off 0 bases at V and 8 bases at J, with 14 bases between the two ends. This CDR3 comprises 15 residues. Germline V CDR1 and CDR2: GTSNPN, SVGIG (reference sequence). CDR3 coding DNA: TGTGCCTGGAGTGTCTCTCCGGTTCCCGATTCACCCCTCCACTTT. Translated: CAWSVSPVPDSPLHF.

This chain joins TRBV11-3 and TRBJ2-1; TRBD2 agrees at 11 bases. V shed 4 bases and J 10 bases; nucleotides not matched to a gene: 6. This CDR3 has 14 amino acids. CDR1 is SGHNT and CDR2 is YENEEA in the germline V gene. Here the CDR3 reads CASSSSGGTGEQFF. CDR3 bases: TGTGCCAGCAGCTCTAGCGGGGGGACGGGGGAGCAGTTCTTC.

The J gene is TRBJ2-7, the V gene TRBV7-9, with D hard to call. The CDR3 runs to 12 residues. Trimming shortened V by 2 bases and J by 2 bases, and 4 bases separated the two germline ends. The germline CDR1 and CDR2 sequences are SEHNR and FQNEAQ (reference sequence). The CDR3 protein is CASSLMPYEQYF. Written as DNA, the CDR3 is TGTGCCAGCAGCTTAATGCCCTACGAGCAGTACTTC.

The CDR3 DNA follows: TGTGCCAGCAGCCCCGGCCTTACGTCCTACAATGAGCAGTTCTTC. Amino acid sequence: CASSPGLTSYNEQFF. V and J are TRBV6-5 and TRBJ2-1; D gene unclear. V dropped 6 bases and J dropped 1 base, with 13 bases sitting between them. The CDR3 is 15 amino acids. Germline V lookup: CDR1 MNHEY, CDR2 SVGAGI.